The sequence of this T cell receptor (beta chain) was determined in a study of beta chain features in type 1 diabetes. Of note for this clone: Antigen unknown.

Reverse transcribing all isolated RNA meant expressed TCRB transcripts were sequenced. Profiling relied on immunoSEQ multiplex PCR, and the TCRdb table lists in-frame clones only, not all of them. The table records around 430,000 clones, 30% of them present only once. Study-wide results and caveats: Reads derived from cDNA could over-represent cells showing high TCR expression. Across patients, naive, central memory and Treg TCRB repertoires exhibited apparently greater similarity than was observed across healthy donors.

CDR3 length: 15 amino acids. Germline-derived CDR1 and CDR2 are SGHRS and YFSETQ. Trimming took 2 bases from V and 2 from J, leaving 12 bases between them. This rearrangement joins TRBV5-1 to TRBJ2-3, with D possibly being TRBD1 or TRBD2 (5 bases each). The receptor's source is a man aged 18 to 29 in good health. What was sequenced was naive CD4+ T cells from blood. This CDR3 reads CASSFGDPFTDTQYF. CDR3 DNA sequence: TGCGCCAGCAGCTTTGGGGACCCATTCACAGATACGCAGTATTTT.